In its sample, the clone carrying this T cell receptor beta chain was seen a few times. The target antigen is unknown. Both iRepertoire HTBI primers and Arm-PCR of CDR3 regions were used to build the TCR beta libraries. Per the study methods: Samples jointly harbored roughly 60 TRBV and about 13 TRBJ segments. TCRdb analysed the multiplex PCR reads with MiXCR anew, one entry per CDR3 protein. TCRdb assigned the V and J calls; the authors' analysis was not used. The table shows some 370,000 distinct CDR3 sequences, with about a fifth occurring only once. The source of the sample is a study of regulatory T cells in long-lasting Graves disease. The ends lost 3 bases at V and 9 bases at J; junction bases unmatched: 2. The CDR3 spans 14 residues. The germline V gene encodes CDR1 LGHDT and CDR2 YNNKEL (reference sequence). Study-level findings and limits: Persistent disease was characterized by preferential usage of TRBV28, TRBJ1-2 and TRBJ2-5.

Time point given: persistent/refractory GD, antithyroid drugs over 5 years with positive TRAb. The TCR library was prepared using RNA isolated from PBMCs. The gene calls are TRBV3-1 and TRBJ1-6; 10 bases map to TRBD1. Sequenced material: peripheral blood mononuclear cells (PBMCs), taken when the disease was refractory, from a patient treated with antithyroid drugs. The sequence was obtained from a female donor with Graves disease. CDR3: CASSQGQGISPLHF. CDR3 nucleotides: TGTGCCAGCAGCCAGGGACAGGGGATTTCACCCCTCCACTTT.